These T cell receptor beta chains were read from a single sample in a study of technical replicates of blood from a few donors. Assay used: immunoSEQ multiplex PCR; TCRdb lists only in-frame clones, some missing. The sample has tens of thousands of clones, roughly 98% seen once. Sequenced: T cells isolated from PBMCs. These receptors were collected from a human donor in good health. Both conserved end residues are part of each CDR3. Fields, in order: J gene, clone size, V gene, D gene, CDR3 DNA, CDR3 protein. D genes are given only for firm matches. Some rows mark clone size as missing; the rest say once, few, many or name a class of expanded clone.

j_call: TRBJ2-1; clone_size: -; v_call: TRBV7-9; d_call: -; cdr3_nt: TGTGCCAGCAGCACGGACAGCTACAATGAGCAGTTCTTC; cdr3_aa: CASSTDSYNEQFF
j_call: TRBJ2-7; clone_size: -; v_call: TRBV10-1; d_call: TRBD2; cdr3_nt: TGCGCCAGCAGCACCGGGACTAGCGAGAACTACGAGCAGTACTTC; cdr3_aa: CASSTGTSENYEQYF
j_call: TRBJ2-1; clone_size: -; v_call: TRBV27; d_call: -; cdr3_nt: TGTGCCAGCAGTTTAGAGGGCCTACAGTACAATGAGCAGTTCTTC; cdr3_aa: CASSLEGLQYNEQFF
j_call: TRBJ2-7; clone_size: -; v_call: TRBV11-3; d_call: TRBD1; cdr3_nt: TGTGCCAGCAGCCCGTCCCTGGGGGACAGGGTTCCGGGGGAGCAGTACTTC; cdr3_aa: CASSPSLGDRVPGEQYF
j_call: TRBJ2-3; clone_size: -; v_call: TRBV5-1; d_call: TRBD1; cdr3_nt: TGCGCCAGCAGGTCTACGGGACAGTTCACAGATACGCAGTATTTT; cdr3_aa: CASRSTGQFTDTQYF
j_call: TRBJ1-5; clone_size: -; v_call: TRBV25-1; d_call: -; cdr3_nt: TGTGCCAGCAGAGGGGCGTCAGGTCAGCCCCAGCATTTT; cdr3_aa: CASRGASGQPQHF
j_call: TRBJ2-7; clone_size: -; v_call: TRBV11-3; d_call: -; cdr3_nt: TGTGCCAGCAGCTTGACAGTTCGCGTCCTCTCCTACGAGCAGTACTTC; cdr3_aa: CASSLTVRVLSYEQYF
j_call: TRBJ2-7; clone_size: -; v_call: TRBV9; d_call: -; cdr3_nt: TGTGCCAGCAGCGTAGGGGCAGATTCCTACGAGCAGTACTTC; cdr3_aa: CASSVGADSYEQYF
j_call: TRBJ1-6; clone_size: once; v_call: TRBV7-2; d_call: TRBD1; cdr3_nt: TGTGCCAGCAGCTTAGACCTGGACAGGGGATTTGGTAATTCACCCCTCCACTTT; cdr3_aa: CASSLDLDRGFGNSPLHF
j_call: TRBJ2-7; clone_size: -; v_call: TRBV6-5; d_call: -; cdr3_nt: TGTGCCAGCAGCCCCACGGGAAGCGGCTACGAGCAGTACTTC; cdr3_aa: CASSPTGSGYEQYF
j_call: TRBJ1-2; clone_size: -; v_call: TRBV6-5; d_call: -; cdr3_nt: TGTGCCAGCAGTTACTCGTTAGGAGGGGACTATGGCTACACCTTC; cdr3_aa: CASSYSLGGDYGYTF
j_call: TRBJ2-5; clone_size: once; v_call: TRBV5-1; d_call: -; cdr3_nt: TGCGCCAGCAGCCCTGCACAGGGCCCACCCCAAGAGACCCAGTACTTC; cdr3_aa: CASSPAQGPPQETQYF
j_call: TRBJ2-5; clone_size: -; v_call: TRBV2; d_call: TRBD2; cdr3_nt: TGTGCCAGCAGTGTAGCGGGGGGGCCAGAGACCCAGTACTTC; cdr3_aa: CASSVAGGPETQYF
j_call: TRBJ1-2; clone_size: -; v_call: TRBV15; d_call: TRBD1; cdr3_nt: TGTGCCAGTACAGGGGGACAGGGCGATGGCTACACCTTC; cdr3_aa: CASTGGQGDGYTF
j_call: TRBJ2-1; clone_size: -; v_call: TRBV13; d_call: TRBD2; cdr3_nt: TGTGCCAGCAGCTTAAGGCCAGCGGGGGGGCGTGACAATGAGCAGTTCTTC; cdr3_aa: CASSLRPAGGRDNEQFF
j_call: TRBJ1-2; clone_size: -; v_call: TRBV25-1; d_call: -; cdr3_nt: TGTGCCAGCAGGGACAGATCTAACTATGGCTACACCTTC; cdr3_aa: CASRDRSNYGYTF
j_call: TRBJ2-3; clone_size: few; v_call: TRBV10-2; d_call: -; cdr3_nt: TGCGCCAGCAGTGTTACTAGAGCGGGCACAGATACGCAGTATTTT; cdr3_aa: CASSVTRAGTDTQYF